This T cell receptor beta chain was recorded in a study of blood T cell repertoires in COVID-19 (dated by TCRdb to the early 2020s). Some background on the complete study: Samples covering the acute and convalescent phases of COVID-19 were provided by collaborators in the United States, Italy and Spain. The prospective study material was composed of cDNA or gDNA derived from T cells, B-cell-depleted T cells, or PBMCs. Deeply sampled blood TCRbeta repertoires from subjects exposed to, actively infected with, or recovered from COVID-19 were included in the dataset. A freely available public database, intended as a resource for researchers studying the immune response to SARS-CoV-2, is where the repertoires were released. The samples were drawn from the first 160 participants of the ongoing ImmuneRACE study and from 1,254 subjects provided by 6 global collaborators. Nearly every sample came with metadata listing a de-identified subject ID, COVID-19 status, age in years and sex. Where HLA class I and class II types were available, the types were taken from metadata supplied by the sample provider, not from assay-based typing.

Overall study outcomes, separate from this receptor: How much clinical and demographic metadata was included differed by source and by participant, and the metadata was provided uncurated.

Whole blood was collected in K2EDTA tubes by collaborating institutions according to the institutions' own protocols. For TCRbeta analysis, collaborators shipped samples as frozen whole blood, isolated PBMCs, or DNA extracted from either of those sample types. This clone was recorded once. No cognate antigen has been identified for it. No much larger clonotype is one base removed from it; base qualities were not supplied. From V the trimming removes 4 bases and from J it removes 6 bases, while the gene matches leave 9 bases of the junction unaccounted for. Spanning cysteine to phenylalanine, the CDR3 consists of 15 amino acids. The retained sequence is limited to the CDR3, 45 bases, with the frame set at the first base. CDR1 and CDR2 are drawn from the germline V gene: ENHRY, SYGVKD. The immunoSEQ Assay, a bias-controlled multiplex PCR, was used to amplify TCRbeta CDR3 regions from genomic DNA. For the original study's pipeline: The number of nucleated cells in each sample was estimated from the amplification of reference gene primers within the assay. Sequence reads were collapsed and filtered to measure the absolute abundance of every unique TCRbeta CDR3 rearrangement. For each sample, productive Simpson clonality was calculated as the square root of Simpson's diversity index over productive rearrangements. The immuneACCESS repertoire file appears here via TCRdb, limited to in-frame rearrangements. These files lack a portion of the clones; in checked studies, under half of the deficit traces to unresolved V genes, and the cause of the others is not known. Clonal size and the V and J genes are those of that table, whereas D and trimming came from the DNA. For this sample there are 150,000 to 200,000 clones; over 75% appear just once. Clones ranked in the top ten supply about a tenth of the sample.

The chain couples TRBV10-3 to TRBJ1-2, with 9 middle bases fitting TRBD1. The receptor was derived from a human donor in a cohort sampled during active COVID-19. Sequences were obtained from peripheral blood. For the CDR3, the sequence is CAISARDRESDGYTF. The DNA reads TGTGCCATCAGTGCCCGGGACAGGGAATCTGATGGCTACACCTTC.